Listed below are T cell receptor beta chains from one sample, sequenced in a study of early stage breast cancer tumors. Measured with immunoSEQ multiplex PCR; TCRdb has only the in-frame clones, and not every one. The table records some 6,300 clones, 65% to 80% of them present only once. The sequenced sample was normal breast tissue next to the tumor. All receptors derive from a middle-aged person with breast cancer. CDR3s include the opening cysteine and the closing phenylalanine or tryptophan. D genes are given only for firm matches. Expanded clones are given a class, and other clones once, few, many or no size at all.

TRBV2	14	once	TRBJ2-3	TRBD2	TGTGCCAGCAGTGGGGGCGGGAGAGCAGATACGCAGTATTTT	CASSGGGRADTQYF
TRBV4-2	14	.	TRBJ2-5	TRBD2	TGTGCCAGCAGCCGCGGGAGGGCCAAAGAGACCCAGTACTTC	CASSRGRAKETQYF
TRBV5-1	17	.	TRBJ2-5	TRBD1	TGCGCCAGCCGTACCCTTCCCCGACAGGGCGGCCAAGAGACCCAGTACTTC	CASRTLPRQGGQETQYF
TRBV5-1	12	few	TRBJ1-1	TRBD1	TGCGCCAGCAGCACAGGACAGGATGAAGCTTTCTTT	CASSTGQDEAFF
TRBV7-9	17	medium-sized	TRBJ1-3	.	TGTGCCAGCAGTGGAACTGGTTCAGTGTACTCTGGAAACACCATATATTTT	CASSGTGSVYSGNTIYF
TRBV6-4	15	.	TRBJ2-2	.	TGTGCCAGCCCCGGAGGGGGCGGGAACACCGGGGAGCTGTTTTTT	CASPGGGGNTGELFF
TRBV18	15	.	TRBJ1-3	.	TGTGCCAGCTCCCCCGAGTACGGGTCTGGAAACACCATATATTTT	CASSPEYGSGNTIYF
TRBV5-1	12	.	TRBJ2-5	.	TGCGCCAGCAGTCACAGTAAGGAGACCCAGTACTTC	CASSHSKETQYF
TRBV11-2	16	.	TRBJ2-7	TRBD2	TGTGCCACCTCGGGACTAGCGGCCAACAGCTCCTACGAGCAGTACTTC	CATSGLAANSSYEQYF
TRBV9	13	once	TRBJ2-3	.	TGTGCCAGCAGCAACGAAAACACAGATACGCAGTATTTT	CASSNENTDTQYF
TRBV11-3	13	few	TRBJ2-7	.	TGTGCCAGCAGCTTTCATCTGGTATACGAGCAGTACTTC	CASSFHLVYEQYF
TRBV29-1	14	.	TRBJ2-5	TRBD1	TGCAGCGTTGGGGAAGGGACAGTTGAAGAGACCCAGTACTTC	CSVGEGTVEETQYF
TRBV4-1	16	.	TRBJ2-7	.	TGCGCCAGCAGCCAAGATAGAGGAGGAGTCATGTACGAGCAGTACTTC	CASSQDRGGVMYEQYF
TRBV6-1	15	.	TRBJ1-1	.	TGTGCCAGCAGTGAAGCGCTTCAAGGGGGGACTGAAGCTTTCTTT	CASSEALQGGTEAFF
TRBV4-2	17	.	TRBJ2-1	TRBD2	TGTGCCAGCAGCCGCCGGGCCGGCGGGAGCTCCTACAATGAGCAGTTCTTC	CASSRRAGGSSYNEQFF
TRBV20-1	11	.	TRBJ2-7	TRBD1	TGCAGTGCTTCCCAGGGGGATTGGCAGTACTTC	CSASQGDWQYF
TRBV28	12	.	TRBJ1-5	.	TGTGCGGGAGGGGACCCCAATCAGCCCCAGCATTTT	CAGGDPNQPQHF
TRBV5-1	14	.	TRBJ1-2	.	TGCGCCAGCAGCGCCGGGACTGCGATGTATGGCTACACCTTC	CASSAGTAMYGYTF
TRBV5-1	20	.	TRBJ1-4	.	TGCGCCAGCAGCTTGGCCGGTTCCGGGGATTCGCGTCGAGAGAATGAAAAACTGTTTTTT	CASSLAGSGDSRRENEKLFF
TRBV6-4	15	few	TRBJ2-3	TRBD2	TGTGCCAGCAGTGTACTAGCGGGAGAAACAGATACGCAGTATTTT	CASSVLAGETDTQYF
TRBV6-6	15	few	TRBJ1-1	.	TGTGCCAGCCTATTGGCAGGGTCAATGAACACTGAAGCTTTCTTT	CASLLAGSMNTEAFF
TRBV7-9	12	.	TRBJ2-3	.	TGTGCCAGCAGATCCAGTTCGGATACGCAGTATTTT	CASRSSSDTQYF
TRBV7-7	13	.	TRBJ1-3	.	TGTGCTAGCAGCTTAGGGTACGGAAACACCATATATTTT	CASSLGYGNTIYF
TRBV7-8	15	few	TRBJ2-7	.	TGTGCCAGCAGCCCACAACTAGGGGGAGACTACGAGCAGTACTTC	CASSPQLGGDYEQYF
TRBV30	13	.	TRBJ1-2	TRBD1	TGTGCCTGGACCCGGGACAGGGCTAATGGCTACACCTTC	CAWTRDRANGYTF
TRBV7-2	13	.	TRBJ2-7	TRBD2	TGTGCCAGCGGCGGGAGTATAGTCGACGAGCAGTACTTC	CASGGSIVDEQYF
TRBV30	11	.	TRBJ1-5	.	TGTGCCTGGAGTGTTAGTCAGCCCCAGCATTTT	CAWSVSQPQHF
TRBV2	15	.	TRBJ2-5	.	TGTGCCAGCAGTCCCCCCTGGGAGGATCAAGAGACCCAGTACTTC	CASSPPWEDQETQYF
TRBV6-5	15	.	TRBJ2-5	.	TGTGCCAGCAGTTACAGGAGTGGCGGGCAAGAGACCCAGTACTTC	CASSYRSGGQETQYF
TRBV7-2	12	.	TRBJ2-5	.	TGTGCCAGCAGCTTATCTTTGGAGACCCAGTACTTC	CASSLSLETQYF
TRBV7-6	12	once	TRBJ2-3	.	TGTGCCAGCAGCTTGGGCACAGATACGCAGTATTTT	CASSLGTDTQYF
TRBV9	17	.	TRBJ2-3	TRBD2	TGTGCCAGCAGCGTGAGATCTAGCGGGACTAGCACAGATACGCAGTATTTT	CASSVRSSGTSTDTQYF
TRBV5-1	13	.	TRBJ1-1	.	TGCGCCAGCAGCCCTTCGACAGACACTGAAGCTTTCTTT	CASSPSTDTEAFF
TRBV7-2	15	.	TRBJ2-2	.	TGTGCCAGCAGCTTAGCGGGCAGGAACACCGGGGAGCTGTTTTTT	CASSLAGRNTGELFF
TRBV6-1	14	few	TRBJ2-1	.	TGTGCCCTACTCAAGGGGCCCTCCTACAATGAGCAGTTCTTC	CALLKGPSYNEQFF
TRBV6-4	13	.	TRBJ2-1	.	TGTGCCAGCAGTGACCGGGACAACAATGAGCAGTTCTTC	CASSDRDNNEQFF
TRBV27	16	once	TRBJ2-4	.	TGTGCCAGCAGCCACCGAGGAATGCTAGCCAAAAACATTCAGTACTTC	CASSHRGMLAKNIQYF
TRBV6-5	16	once	TRBJ2-1	TRBD2	TGTGCCAGCAGTTACTCGAGCGGGAGATCCTACAATGAGCAGTTCTTC	CASSYSSGRSYNEQFF
TRBV6-4	15	.	TRBJ1-2	TRBD1	TGTGCCAGCAGTGAGGGACAGGGGGCAGCCTATGGCTACACCTTC	CASSEGQGAAYGYTF
TRBV21-1	16	.	TRBJ2-3	.	TGTGCCAGGCACAACCCGGCGGGAGAGAGCACAGATACGCAGTATTTT	CARHNPAGESTDTQYF
TRBV4-1	15	.	TRBJ2-3	.	TGCGCCAGCAGCCCTCGGGTGGGATCCACAGATACGCAGTATTTT	CASSPRVGSTDTQYF
TRBV21-1	17	.	TRBJ2-2	.	TGTGCCAGCAGCAAAGATGTTAGTCATCCTTGGACCGGGGAGCTGTTTTTT	CASSKDVSHPWTGELFF
TRBV6-1	15	.	TRBJ1-5	.	TGTGCCAGCAGCGTAACAGAGATACGCAATCAGCCCCAGCATTTT	CASSVTEIRNQPQHF
TRBV6-1	15	.	TRBJ2-1	.	TGTGCCAGCAGACCCCCGGGATCCCAACGCAATGAGCAGTTCTTC	CASRPPGSQRNEQFF
TRBV15	16	.	TRBJ1-2	.	TGTGCCACCAGCAGAGATATTCGGGACGGCCACTATGGCTACACCTTC	CATSRDIRDGHYGYTF
TRBV2	12	.	TRBJ2-3	.	TGTGCCAGCAGCAGGGGTCCAGATACGCAGTATTTT	CASSRGPDTQYF
TRBV2	17	.	TRBJ2-4	.	TGTGCCAGCAGTCGACCATCGACAGGCGTAGCCAAAAACATTCAGTACTTC	CASSRPSTGVAKNIQYF
TRBV4-1	19	.	TRBJ1-2	.	TGCGCCAGCAGCCAAGATGCGACTTATCGGGGGAGACCTAACTATGGCTACACCTTC	CASSQDATYRGRPNYGYTF
TRBV20-1	11	few	TRBJ1-2	.	TGCAGTGCTAGCGAACACTATGGCTACACCTTC	CSASEHYGYTF
TRBV2	14	few	TRBJ2-5	.	TGTGCCAGCAGTAGGAACTTACGCGGGGAGACCCAGTACTTC	CASSRNLRGETQYF
TRBV20-1	11	few	TRBJ2-7	.	TGCAGTGCTAGAGGGGACTACGAGCAGTACTTC	CSARGDYEQYF
TRBV7-3	16	.	TRBJ2-3	.	TGTGCCAGCAGCCTACGCGGACCACAGGCGGCAGATACGCAGTATTTT	CASSLRGPQAADTQYF
TRBV18	16	.	TRBJ2-1	TRBD2	TGTGCCAGCTCACCAGCCCTAGCGGGAGGAAACAATGAGCAGTTCTTC	CASSPALAGGNNEQFF
TRBV10-2	13	.	TRBJ2-7	TRBD2	TGCGCCAGCACCGAACTAGCGGGCTACGAGCAGTACTTC	CASTELAGYEQYF